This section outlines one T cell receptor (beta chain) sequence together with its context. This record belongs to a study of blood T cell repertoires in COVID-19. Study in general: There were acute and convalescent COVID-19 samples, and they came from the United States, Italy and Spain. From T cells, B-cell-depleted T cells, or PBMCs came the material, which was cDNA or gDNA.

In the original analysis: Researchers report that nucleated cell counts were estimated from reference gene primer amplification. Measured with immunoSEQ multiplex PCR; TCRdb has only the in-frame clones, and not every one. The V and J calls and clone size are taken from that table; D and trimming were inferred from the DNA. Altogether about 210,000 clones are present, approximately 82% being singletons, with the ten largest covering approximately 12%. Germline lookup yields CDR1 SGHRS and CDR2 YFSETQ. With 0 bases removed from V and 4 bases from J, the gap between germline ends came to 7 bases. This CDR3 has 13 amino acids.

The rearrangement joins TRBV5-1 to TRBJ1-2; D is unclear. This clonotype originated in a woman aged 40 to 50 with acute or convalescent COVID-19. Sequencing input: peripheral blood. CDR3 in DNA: TGCGCCAGCAGCTTGGGGGCAAGCTATGGCTACACCTTC. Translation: CASSLGASYGYTF.